This T cell receptor beta chain is drawn from a study of T cell responses to AZD1222 COVID-19 vaccine. Points from the study as a whole: Samples come after the peak T cell response, not at day 14.

The table came from immunoSEQ multiplex PCR; TCRdb's copy has only in-frame clones and leaves some out. The sample includes 120,000 to 150,000 clones, roughly 92% of them seen just once. This clone was recorded only once. Its matching antigen is unknown. Germline V gene data show CDR1 as SGHTA and CDR2 as FQGNSA. Trimming removed 2 bases from V and 11 bases from J, with 12 bases in between. The CDR3 is 12 amino acids. Sequenced material: peripheral blood, taken 28 days after the second AZD1222 dose. J is TRBJ1-1 and V is TRBV7-2; tentatively, D is TRBD1 (6 bases). This sequence originates from an adult who received the AZD1222 COVID-19 vaccine. DNA for the CDR3: TGTGCCAGCAGCTTACAAGGGGGTGACGCTTTCTTT. It translates to CASSLQGGDAFF.